This TCR beta chain was retrieved from a study of sequential checkpoint blockade in melanoma. Study as a whole: Randomization was 1:1 between first-line nivolumab→ipilimumab and ipilimumab→nivolumab. Each arm's sequence ended with maintenance nivolumab.

Documented treatment: randomized to nivolumab then ipilimumab (arm A) or the reverse (arm B). DNA-damaging chemotherapy had not been given to any patient beforehand. From thawed PBMCs, live CD3+CD8+ cells negative for CD19 and CD56 were sorted. Profiling relied on immunoSEQ multiplex PCR, and the TCRdb table lists in-frame clones only, not all of them. This table holds 30,000 or so clones, roughly 85% found once. Only one count was recorded for this clone. The source is a human donor with melanoma. This specimen was CD8+ T cells sorted from blood (inferred from file names), taken from a patient given nivolumab and ipilimumab in sequence.

The CDR3, as DNA: TGTGCCAGCAGCGTAGGTGTGGGGACAGGTGATTATGGCTACACCTTC. Translation: CASSVGVGTGDYGYTF. V is TRBV9 and J is TRBJ1-2, with 8 bases lining up with TRBD1. V trimming: 0 bases; J trimming: 5 bases; junction bases outside the gene matches: 9. The germline gives CDR1 SGDLS, CDR2 YYNGEE. The CDR3 sequence is 16 residues long.